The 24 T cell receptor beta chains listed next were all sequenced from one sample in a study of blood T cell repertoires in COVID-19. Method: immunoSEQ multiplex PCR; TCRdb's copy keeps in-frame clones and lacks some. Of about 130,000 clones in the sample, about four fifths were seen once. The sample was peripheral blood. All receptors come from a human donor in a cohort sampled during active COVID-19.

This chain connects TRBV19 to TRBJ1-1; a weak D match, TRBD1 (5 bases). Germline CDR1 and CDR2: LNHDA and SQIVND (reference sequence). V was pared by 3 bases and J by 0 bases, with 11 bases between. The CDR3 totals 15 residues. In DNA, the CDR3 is TGTGCCAGTAGTATTACAGGAATAATGAACACTGAAGCTTTCTTT. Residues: CASSITGIMNTEAFF.

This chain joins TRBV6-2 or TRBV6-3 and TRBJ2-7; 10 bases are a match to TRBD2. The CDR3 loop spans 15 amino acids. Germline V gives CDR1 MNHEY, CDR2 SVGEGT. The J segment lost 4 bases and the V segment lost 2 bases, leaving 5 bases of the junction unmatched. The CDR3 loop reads CASSYGAGGRYEQYF. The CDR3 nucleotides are TGTGCCAGCAGTTACGGAGCGGGGGGGCGATACGAGCAGTACTTC.

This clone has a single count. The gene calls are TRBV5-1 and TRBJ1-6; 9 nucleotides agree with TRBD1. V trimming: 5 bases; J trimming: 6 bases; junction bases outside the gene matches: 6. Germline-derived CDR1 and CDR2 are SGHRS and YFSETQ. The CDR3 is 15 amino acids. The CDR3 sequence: CASSMGGQGNSPLHF. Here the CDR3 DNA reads TGCGCCAGCAGTATGGGGGGACAGGGTAATTCACCCCTCCACTTT.

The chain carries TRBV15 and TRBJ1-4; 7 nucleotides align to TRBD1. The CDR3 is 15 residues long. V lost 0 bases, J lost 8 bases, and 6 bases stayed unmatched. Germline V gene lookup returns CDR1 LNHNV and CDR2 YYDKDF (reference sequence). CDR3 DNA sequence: TGTGCCACCAGCAGAGAGCGGACAGGTTCAGAAAAACTGTTTTTT. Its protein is CATSRERTGSEKLFF.

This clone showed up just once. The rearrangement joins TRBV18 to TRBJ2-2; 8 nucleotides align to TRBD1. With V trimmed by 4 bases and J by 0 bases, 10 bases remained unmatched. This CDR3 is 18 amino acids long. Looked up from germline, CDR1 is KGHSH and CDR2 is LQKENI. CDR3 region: CASSRKARGLPNTGELFF. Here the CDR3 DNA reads TGTGCCAGCTCACGAAAAGCCAGGGGGCTTCCGAACACCGGGGAGCTGTTTTTT. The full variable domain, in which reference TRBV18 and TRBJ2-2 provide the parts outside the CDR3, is NAGVMQNPRHLVRRRGQEARLRCSPMKGHSHVYWYRQLPEEGLKFMVYLQKENIIDESGMPKERFSAEFPKEGPSILRIQQVVRGDSAAYFCASSRKARGLPNTGELFFGEGSRLTVL.

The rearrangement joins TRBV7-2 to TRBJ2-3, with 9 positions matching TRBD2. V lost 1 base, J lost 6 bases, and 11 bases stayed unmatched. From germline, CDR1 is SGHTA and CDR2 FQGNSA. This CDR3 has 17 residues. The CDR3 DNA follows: TGTGCCAGCAGCTTAGTGGTGGCGGGGGGGCCCGGGGATACGCAGTATTTT. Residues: CASSLVVAGGPGDTQYF.

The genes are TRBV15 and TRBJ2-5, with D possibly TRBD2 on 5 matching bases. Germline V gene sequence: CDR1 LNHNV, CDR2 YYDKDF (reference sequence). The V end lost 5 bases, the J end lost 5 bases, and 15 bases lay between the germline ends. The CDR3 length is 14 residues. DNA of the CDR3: TGTGCCACCAGCGCGAGTCGGGGAGCGGAGACCCAGTACTTC. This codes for CATSASRGAETQYF.

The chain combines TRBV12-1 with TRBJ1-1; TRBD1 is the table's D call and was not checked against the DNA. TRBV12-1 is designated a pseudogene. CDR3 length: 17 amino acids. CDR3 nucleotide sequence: TGTGCCAGCAGCTGCCAAGGGACAGGTGGATCCGACACTGAAGCTTTCTTT. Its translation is CASSCQGTGGSDTEAFF.

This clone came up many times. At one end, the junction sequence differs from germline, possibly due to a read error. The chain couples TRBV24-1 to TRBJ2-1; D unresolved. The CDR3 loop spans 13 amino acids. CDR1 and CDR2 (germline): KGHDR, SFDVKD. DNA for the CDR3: TGTGCCACTAGTGGTAGTACAACGGGTGAGCAGTTCTTC. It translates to CATSGSTTGEQFF.

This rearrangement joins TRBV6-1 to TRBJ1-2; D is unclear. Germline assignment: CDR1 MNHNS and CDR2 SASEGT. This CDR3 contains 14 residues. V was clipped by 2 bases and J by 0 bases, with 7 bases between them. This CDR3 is CASSELEANYGYTF. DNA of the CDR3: TGTGCCAGCAGTGAACTCGAGGCTAACTATGGCTACACCTTC.

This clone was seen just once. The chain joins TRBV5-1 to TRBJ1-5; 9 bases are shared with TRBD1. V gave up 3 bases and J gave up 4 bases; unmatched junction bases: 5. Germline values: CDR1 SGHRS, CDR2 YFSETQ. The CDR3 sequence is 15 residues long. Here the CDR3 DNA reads TGCGCCAGCAGCTCGGGTGGGACAGGGAATCAGCCCCAGCATTTT. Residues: CASSSGGTGNQPQHF.

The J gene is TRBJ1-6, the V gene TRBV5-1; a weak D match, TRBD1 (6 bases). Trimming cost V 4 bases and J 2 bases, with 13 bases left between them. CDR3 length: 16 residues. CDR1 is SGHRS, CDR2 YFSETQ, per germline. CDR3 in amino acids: CASSDADSTYNSPLHF. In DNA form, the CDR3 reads TGCGCCAGCAGCGACGCGGACAGCACCTATAATTCACCCCTCCACTTT.

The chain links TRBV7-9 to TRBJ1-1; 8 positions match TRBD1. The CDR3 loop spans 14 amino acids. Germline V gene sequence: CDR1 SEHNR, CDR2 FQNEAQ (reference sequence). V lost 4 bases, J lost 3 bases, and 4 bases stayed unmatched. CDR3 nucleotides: TGTGCCAGCAGCTGGGGACAGGTAGACACTGAAGCTTTCTTT. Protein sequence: CASSWGQVDTEAFF.

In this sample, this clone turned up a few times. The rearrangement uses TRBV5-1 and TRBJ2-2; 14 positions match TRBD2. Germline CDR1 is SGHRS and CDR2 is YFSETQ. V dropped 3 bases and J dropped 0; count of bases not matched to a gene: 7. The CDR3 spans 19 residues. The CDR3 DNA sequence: TGCGCCAGCAGCTGGGCGGGACTAGCGGGGGACCCGAACACCGGGGAGCTGTTTTTT. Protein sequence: CASSWAGLAGDPNTGELFF.

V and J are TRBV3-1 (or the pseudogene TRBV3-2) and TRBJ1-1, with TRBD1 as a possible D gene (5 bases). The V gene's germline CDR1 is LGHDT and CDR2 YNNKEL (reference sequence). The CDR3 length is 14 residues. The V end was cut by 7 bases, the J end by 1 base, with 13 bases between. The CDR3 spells CASNLGLRNTEAFF. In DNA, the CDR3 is TGTGCCAGCAATCTGGGACTTAGGAACACTGAAGCTTTCTTT.

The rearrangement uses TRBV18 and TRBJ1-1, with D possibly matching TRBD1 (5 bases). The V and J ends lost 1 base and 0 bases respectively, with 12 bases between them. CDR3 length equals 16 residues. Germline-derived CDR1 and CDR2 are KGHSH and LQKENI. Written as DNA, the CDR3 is TGTGCCAGCTCACCACTGCCCCCGGGGGTGAACACTGAAGCTTTCTTT. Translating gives CASSPLPPGVNTEAFF.

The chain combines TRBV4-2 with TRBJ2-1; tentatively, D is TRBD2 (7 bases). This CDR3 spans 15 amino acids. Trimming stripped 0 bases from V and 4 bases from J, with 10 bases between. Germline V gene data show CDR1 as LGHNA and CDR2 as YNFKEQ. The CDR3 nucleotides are TGTGCCAGCAGCCAAGATAGGGGGGGGTACAATGAGCAGTTCTTC. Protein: CASSQDRGGYNEQFF.

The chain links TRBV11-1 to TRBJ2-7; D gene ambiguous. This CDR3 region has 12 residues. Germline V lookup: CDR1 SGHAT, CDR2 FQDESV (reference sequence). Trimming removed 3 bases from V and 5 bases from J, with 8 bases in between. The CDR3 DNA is TGTGCCAGCAGCTTCTTGGCAAACGAGCAGTACTTC. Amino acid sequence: CASSFLANEQYF.

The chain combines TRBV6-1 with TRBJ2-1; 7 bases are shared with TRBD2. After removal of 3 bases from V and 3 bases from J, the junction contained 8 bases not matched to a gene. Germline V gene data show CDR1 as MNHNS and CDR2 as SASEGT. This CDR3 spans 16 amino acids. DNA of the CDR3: TGTGCCAGCAGTGAGGAAGCGGGACGCCGCTACAATGAGCAGTTCTTC. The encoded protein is CASSEEAGRRYNEQFF.

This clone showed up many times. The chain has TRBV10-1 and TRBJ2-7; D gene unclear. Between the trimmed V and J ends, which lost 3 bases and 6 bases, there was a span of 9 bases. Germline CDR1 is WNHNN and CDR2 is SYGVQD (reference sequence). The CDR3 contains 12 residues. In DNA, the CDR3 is TGCGCCAGCAGTGATTCGTGGAGCGAGCAGTACTTC. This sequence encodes CASSDSWSEQYF.

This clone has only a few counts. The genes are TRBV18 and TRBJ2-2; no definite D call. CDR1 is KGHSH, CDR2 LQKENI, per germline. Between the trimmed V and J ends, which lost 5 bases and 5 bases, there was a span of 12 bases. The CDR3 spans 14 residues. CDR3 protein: CASSTNPGTGELFF. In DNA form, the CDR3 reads TGTGCCAGCTCAACTAATCCCGGTACCGGGGAGCTGTTTTTT.

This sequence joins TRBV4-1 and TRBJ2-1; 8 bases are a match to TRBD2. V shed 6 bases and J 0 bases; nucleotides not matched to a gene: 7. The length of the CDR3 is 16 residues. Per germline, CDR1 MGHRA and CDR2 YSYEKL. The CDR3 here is CASRGVAGPSYNEQFF. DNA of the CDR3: TGCGCCAGCAGGGGGGTAGCGGGACCCTCCTACAATGAGCAGTTCTTC.

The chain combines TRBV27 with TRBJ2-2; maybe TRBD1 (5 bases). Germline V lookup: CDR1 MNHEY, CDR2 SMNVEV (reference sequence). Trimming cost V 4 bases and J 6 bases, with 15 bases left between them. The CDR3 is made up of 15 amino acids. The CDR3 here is CASSSGQGRAGELFF. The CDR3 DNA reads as TGTGCCAGCAGTTCCGGGCAGGGTCGGGCCGGGGAGCTGTTTTTT.

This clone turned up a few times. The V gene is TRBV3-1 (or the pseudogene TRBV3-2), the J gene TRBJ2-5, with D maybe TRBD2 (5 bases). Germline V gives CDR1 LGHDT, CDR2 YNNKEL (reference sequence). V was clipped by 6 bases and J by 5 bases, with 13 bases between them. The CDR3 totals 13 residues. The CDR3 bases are TGTGCCAGCAGATCGGCAGGCGGGGAGACCCAGTACTTC. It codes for CASRSAGGETQYF.